Following are 29 T cell receptor beta chains from one sample sequenced in a study of OX40 agonist ivuxolimab in advanced cancers. Receptors were amplified or captured by the immunoSEQ multiplex PCR assay. Here the immuneACCESS table is served through TCRdb, limited to in-frame sequences with V and J called. Missing clones are a known gap in these copies; in checked studies unresolved V genes cover under half, and the rest lacks a known reason. The sample table shows tens of thousands of clones, and around 78% are seen once. The ten largest account for around 19% of the sample. The sequencing here drew on CD4+ or CD8+ T cells sorted from blood, taken in a trial of the OX40 agonist ivuxolimab. These TCRs come from an adult with an advanced solid tumor such as melanoma, head and neck, liver or kidney cancer.

The V call is TRBV28, the J call TRBJ2-5; 11 positions match TRBD2. The CDR3 contains 17 residues. The V gene end was trimmed by 4 bases and the J gene end by 0 bases; junction bases not matched to a gene: 7. Germline lookup yields CDR1 MDHEN and CDR2 SYDVKM. CDR3 in DNA: TGTGCCAGCAGTTCCAACATAGCGGGGGGGAACCAAGAGACCCAGTACTTC. Its translation is CASSSNIAGGNQETQYF.

The chain carries TRBV11-2 and TRBJ2-5; a weak D match, TRBD1 (6 bases). The DNA matches TRBJ2-7 better at its end, which makes the J call doubtful. The CDR3 extends over 15 amino acids. Germline V gives CDR1 SGHAT, CDR2 FQNNGV. In DNA, the CDR3 is TGTGCCAGCAGCTTAGGTGCAGGGGCCTCCTACGAGCAGTACTTC. Translation gives CASSLGAGASYEQYF.

The V gene is TRBV30, the J gene TRBJ2-6, with D perhaps being TRBD1 or TRBD2 (5 bases each). Germline assignment: CDR1 GTSNPN and CDR2 SVGIG (reference sequence). This CDR3 spans 14 amino acids. V was cut by 1 base and J by 2 bases, with 6 bases left in between. CDR3 in DNA: TGTGCCTGGAGTGGAGGGGCTGGGGCCAACGTCCTGACTTTC. Amino acid sequence: CAWSGGAGANVLTF.

This clone turned up a few times. The rearrangement links TRBV5-6 to TRBJ2-7, with TRBD2 as a possible D gene (5 bases). The V and J ends lost 4 bases and 3 bases respectively, with 8 bases between them. Germline lookup yields CDR1 SGHDT and CDR2 YYEEEE. The CDR3 runs to 12 residues. CDR3 nucleotide sequence: TGTGCCAGCAGCAACGGGGACTACGAGCAGTACTTC. This gives the protein CASSNGDYEQYF.

The gene calls are TRBV9 and TRBJ1-5; TRBD1 matches at 7 bases. From germline, CDR1 is SGDLS and CDR2 YYNGEE. V trimming: 3 bases; J trimming: 9 bases; junction bases outside the gene matches: 9. The CDR3 has 14 amino acids. CDR3 amino acids: CASSARDSIRPQHF. CDR3 coding DNA: TGTGCCAGCAGCGCCCGGGACAGCATTAGGCCCCAGCATTTT.

This chain joins TRBV4-1 and TRBJ1-2; possibly TRBD1 for D (5 bases). The germline V and J ends were trimmed by 1 base and 6 bases, with 15 bases remaining between them. This CDR3 has 15 residues. The germline V gene encodes CDR1 MGHRA and CDR2 YSYEKL. CDR3 bases: TGCGCCAGCAGCCAAGTGCAGGGATCGGCTAATGGCTACACCTTC. It codes for CASSQVQGSANGYTF.

This chain connects TRBV5-1 to TRBJ1-1, with 9 nucleotides matching TRBD1. V lost 3 bases to trimming and J lost 0 bases; unmatched junction nucleotides: 3. The CDR3 is 15 amino acids. Germline assignment: CDR1 SGHRS and CDR2 YFSETQ. The CDR3 protein is CASSSRTGVNTEAFF. CDR3 nucleotide sequence: TGCGCCAGCAGCTCTAGGACAGGGGTGAACACTGAAGCTTTCTTT.

This clone was seen more than once but under ten times. The chain uses TRBV11-2 and TRBJ2-3; 10 bases are a match to TRBD2. V was clipped by 3 bases and J by 2 bases; unmatched bases: 8. The germline CDR1 and CDR2 sequences are SGHAT and FQNNGV. CDR3 size: 17 residues. In nucleotides, the CDR3 is TGTGCCAGCAGCTTCCTAGGGAGCGGGGGGGACACAGATACGCAGTATTTT. As protein: CASSFLGSGGDTDTQYF.

To note about this clone: Other DNA sequences in this specimen translate into the identical CDR3. The rearrangement joins TRBV5-5 to TRBJ2-7; TRBD1 might be the D (5 bases). Germline V gene data show CDR1 as SGHKS and CDR2 as YYEKEE (reference sequence). V was shortened by 0 bases and J by 5 bases, with 6 bases between the two germline ends. There are 12 residues in the CDR3. The CDR3 is CASSLAGHEQYF. CDR3 coding DNA: TGTGCCAGCAGCTTGGCAGGGCACGAGCAGTACTTC.

The chain combines TRBV7-3 with TRBJ2-3; D is possibly TRBD1 or TRBD2 (5 bases each). The V end lost 3 bases, the J end lost 5 bases, and 6 bases lay between the germline ends. This CDR3 is 12 amino acids long. The germline V gene has CDR1 SGHTA and CDR2 FQGTGA. CDR3 coding DNA: TGTGCCAGCAGCTTTGGGGGAGATACGCAGTATTTT. The encoded protein is CASSFGGDTQYF.

In its sample, this clone was seen once. The chain links TRBV18 to TRBJ2-2, with D tentatively TRBD1 (6 bases). Germline loops: CDR1 KGHSH, CDR2 LQKENI. Trimming stripped 6 bases from V and 6 bases from J, with 23 bases between. The CDR3 loop spans 17 amino acids. The CDR3 is CASSHTYRVEGPGELFF. CDR3 coding DNA: TGTGCCAGCTCCCACACCTACAGGGTTGAAGGACCCGGGGAGCTGTTTTTT.

V gene TRBV5-6 combines with J gene TRBJ2-7, with 10 bases identical to TRBD2. In germline, CDR1 is SGHDT, CDR2 YYEEEE. V was clipped by 1 base and J by 0 bases; unmatched bases: 4. This CDR3 contains 16 residues. The CDR3 loop is CASSLKAGGTSYEQYF. The CDR3 DNA reads as TGTGCCAGCAGCTTGAAAGCGGGGGGGACCTCCTACGAGCAGTACTTC.

The V gene is TRBV6-5, the J gene TRBJ2-7; D not resolved. CDR3 size: 13 residues. Germline-derived CDR1 and CDR2 are MNHEY and SVGAGI. The V gene lost 2 bases and the J gene lost 4 bases, with 9 bases spanning the gap. The CDR3: CASSYGGVYEQYF. In nucleotides, the CDR3 is TGTGCCAGCAGTTACGGTGGGGTATACGAGCAGTACTTC.

V is TRBV13 and J is TRBJ1-1; weak D call: TRBD1 (6 bases). This CDR3 is built from 14 residues. Germline V gene data show CDR1 as PRHDT and CDR2 as FYEKMQ (reference sequence). V shed 5 bases and J shed 3 bases, with 13 bases lying between them. The CDR3 bases are TGTGCCAGCAGCGGCCCGGGGGGGCACACTGAAGCTTTCTTT. Encoded protein: CASSGPGGHTEAFF.

The V gene is TRBV9, the J gene TRBJ2-2; 8 positions match TRBD1. Germline assignment: CDR1 SGDLS and CDR2 YYNGEE. Trimming at V came to 1 base and at J to 4 bases, leaving 9 bases not matched to a gene. CDR3 size: 17 residues. The CDR3 DNA reads as TGTGCCAGCAGCGTATCTGCCGGCAGGGGGCTCACCGGGGAGCTGTTTTTT. Its protein product is CASSVSAGRGLTGELFF.

This rearrangement joins TRBV5-5 to TRBJ2-1, with 8 bases identical to TRBD2. V shed 2 bases and J 4 bases; nucleotides not matched to a gene: 5. Per the germline V gene, CDR1 is SGHKS and CDR2 is YYEKEE (reference sequence). CDR3 length equals 15 residues. Here the CDR3 DNA reads TGTGCCAGCAGCTTCGAAACTAGCGGTTACAATGAGCAGTTCTTC. Protein: CASSFETSGYNEQFF.

V gene TRBV19 combines with J gene TRBJ2-5, with 9 bases matching TRBD1. Trimming took 3 bases from V and 4 from J; bases not matched to a gene: 6. Germline-derived CDR1 and CDR2 are LNHDA and SQIVND (reference sequence). CDR3 size: 15 residues. CDR3 nucleotides: TGTGCCAGTAGTATGGGGACAGGGAGAAGAGAGACCCAGTACTTC. This gives the protein CASSMGTGRRETQYF.

The V call is TRBV11-3, the J call TRBJ2-7; D perhaps matches TRBD2 (6 bases). Germline V gives CDR1 SGHNT, CDR2 YENEEA. This CDR3 comprises 14 residues. Trimming left V 1 base short and J 2 bases short, with 9 bases between. The CDR3 sequence is CASSLVGGAYEQYF. The CDR3 DNA is TGTGCCAGCAGCTTAGTTGGCGGGGCCTACGAGCAGTACTTC.

This sequence joins TRBV5-1 and TRBJ2-7, with a weak D call TRBD2 (6 bases). Germline V lookup: CDR1 SGHRS, CDR2 YFSETQ. Trimming stripped 3 bases from V and 0 bases from J, with 10 bases between. There are 14 residues in the CDR3. CDR3 DNA sequence: TGCGCCAGCAGCTCGGGGGATTACTCCTACGAGCAGTACTTC. Translation gives CASSSGDYSYEQYF.

The chain is built from TRBV7-9 and TRBJ1-6, with 10 bases matching TRBD1. V shed 3 bases and J 9 bases; nucleotides not matched to a gene: 8. The CDR3 covers 16 residues. Germline V gene sequence: CDR1 SEHNR, CDR2 FQNEAQ (reference sequence). The CDR3 region has the DNA TGTGCCAGCAGCTTCCCGGGACAGGGGCAGGGTTCACCCCTCCACTTT. Protein product: CASSFPGQGQGSPLHF.

The rearrangement joins TRBV7-9 to TRBJ2-1; the D gene is possibly TRBD2 (6 bases). The CDR3 consists of 17 residues. The V gene lost 4 bases and the J gene lost 2 bases, with 18 bases spanning the gap. Germline CDR1 and CDR2: SEHNR and FQNEAQ (reference sequence). CDR3 nucleotides: TGTGCCAGCAGCTCCCAACGGGGGAGTGCAACCTACAATGAGCAGTTCTTC. Translated, it gives CASSSQRGSATYNEQFF.

This chain uses TRBV7-9 with TRBJ1-1; 8 positions agree with TRBD1. Germline V CDR1 and CDR2: SEHNR, FQNEAQ (reference sequence). The CDR3 covers 12 residues. V shed 1 base and J 13 bases; nucleotides not matched to a gene: 5. The CDR3 sequence: CASSLGSRGHFF. The CDR3 DNA reads TGTGCCAGCAGCTTAGGGTCCAGGGGGCATTTCTTT.

This clone was observed once. This chain joins TRBV2 and TRBJ2-5, with D perhaps TRBD1 or TRBD2 (6 bases each). This CDR3 comprises 16 residues. The germline CDR1 and CDR2 sequences are SNHLY and FYNNEI. V lost 3 bases and J 0 bases, leaving 14 bases between the germline ends. CDR3 region: CASSDSRGAYQETQYF. The CDR3 coding sequence is TGTGCCAGCAGTGACTCGAGGGGGGCCTACCAAGAGACCCAGTACTTC.

The chain joins TRBV7-9 to TRBJ1-1, with D possibly being TRBD1 (5 bases). Trimming cost V 5 bases and J 0 bases, with 13 bases left between them. The CDR3 loop spans 15 amino acids. The V gene's germline CDR1 is SEHNR and CDR2 FQNEAQ (reference sequence). The CDR3 reads CASSIRDGVNTEAFF. DNA for the CDR3: TGTGCCAGCAGCATTCGGGACGGGGTGAACACTGAAGCTTTCTTT.

J is TRBJ1-4 and V is TRBV11-2, with D unclear. V gave up 3 bases and J gave up 7 bases, with 6 bases separating them. Germline lookup yields CDR1 SGHAT and CDR2 FQNNGV. The CDR3 contains 12 residues. For the CDR3, the DNA is TGTGCCAGCAGCTTTCCTGGTGAAAAACTGTTTTTT. Translating gives CASSFPGEKLFF.

The rearrangement uses TRBV29-1 and TRBJ1-1; D perhaps matches TRBD1 (5 bases). There are 12 residues in the CDR3. The germline V gene encodes CDR1 SQVTM and CDR2 ANQGSEA. V lost 6 bases, J lost 9 bases, and 17 bases lay in between. The CDR3 DNA follows: TGCAGCGTGCCTGATGCGGGGGGAAAAGCTTTCTTT. Its translation is CSVPDAGGKAFF.

The rearrangement joins TRBV12-5 to TRBJ2-3, with TRBD1 identical over 7 bases. The CDR3 runs 14 residues. Per germline, CDR1 LGHNT and CDR2 FRNRAP. V gave up 6 bases and J gave up 3 bases; unmatched junction bases: 6. The CDR3 loop reads CASGDHRGTDTQYF. The DNA for the CDR3 is TGTGCTAGTGGGGACCACAGGGGTACAGATACGCAGTATTTT.

Ten or more counts support this clone. The chain couples TRBV25-1 to TRBJ2-7; 7 nucleotides align to TRBD1. After removal of 4 bases from V and 1 base from J, the junction contained 13 bases not matched to a gene. Germline values: CDR1 MGHDK, CDR2 SYGVNS. This CDR3 has 17 residues. As DNA, the CDR3 is TGTGCCAGCAGTGGGCGGGCAACGAGGGGGCTTTCCTACGAGCAGTACTTC. Translation gives CASSGRATRGLSYEQYF.

V gene TRBV28 combines with J gene TRBJ2-1; 10 nucleotides match TRBD2. The germline gives CDR1 MDHEN, CDR2 SYDVKM. CDR3 size: 15 residues. The ends lost 5 bases at V and 7 bases at J; junction bases unmatched: 8. In DNA, the CDR3 is TGTGCCAGCAGTCCTAGCGGGGGAATTAGAAATGAGCAGTTCTTC. It yields the protein CASSPSGGIRNEQFF.